The 30 T cell receptor beta chains below all came from one sample that was sequenced in a study of tumor-infiltrating lymphocytes in primary liver carcinoma. Researchers drew blood RNA from unsorted whole blood and extracted germline DNA as well. With around 500 ng total RNA as template and a constant-region primer, TCR beta cDNA was made. Slightly modified ARM-PCR, run as three nested multiplex PCR rounds, produced the TCR beta libraries. For about 11 cycles apiece, the opening two PCR rounds ran with TRBV1-TRBV30 forward primers and a C-beta reverse primer. TCRdb passed the multiplex PCR reads through MiXCR, listing each CDR3 protein once. The data contain around 170,000 distinct CDR3 sequences, 50% to 75% of them singletons. Sequencing used peripheral blood. The receptors come from a man in his forties with primary liver carcinoma and hepatitis B virus infection.

This clonotype was found many times. The chain couples TRBV11-2 to TRBJ2-1; 11 positions match TRBD2. The germline V gene has CDR1 SGHAT and CDR2 FQNNGV. V gave up 4 bases and J gave up 5 bases; unmatched junction bases: 7. The CDR3 has 16 residues. The CDR3, as DNA: TGTGCCAGCAGCTCCCGACTAGCGGGAAAAAACAATGAGCAGTTCTTC. Protein product: CASSSRLAGKNNEQFF.

A word on this clonotype: A much larger clonotype is one base distant, so this may be a read error. The rearrangement joins TRBV6-6 to TRBJ1-4, with D maybe TRBD1 (5 bases). V dropped 7 bases and J dropped 5 bases, with 11 bases sitting between them. The length of the CDR3 is 13 residues. The germline gives CDR1 MNHNY, CDR2 SVGAGI (reference sequence). CDR3 protein: CASIGTWNEKLFF. The CDR3 DNA is TGTGCCAGCATCGGGACGTGGAATGAAAAACTGTTTTTT.

V gene TRBV12-3 or TRBV12-4 combines with J gene TRBJ1-5, with D uncertain. V lost 9 bases, J lost 7 bases, and 16 bases lay in between. The CDR3 sequence is 13 residues long. CDR3 sequence reads: CASSSTGLQPQHF. CDR3 DNA: TGTGCCAGTAGCTCTACGGGGTTACAGCCCCAGCATTTT.

The V and J genes are TRBV11-2 and TRBJ2-7, with 12 bases matching TRBD2. Looked up from germline, CDR1 is SGHAT and CDR2 is FQNNGV. Trimming removed 5 bases from V and 4 bases from J; junction bases left unmatched: 6. The length of the CDR3 is 15 residues. The CDR3 here is CASSPRGLAGYEQYF. DNA for the CDR3: TGTGCCAGCAGCCCCCGTGGACTAGCGGGATACGAGCAGTACTTC.

Comments on this clonotype: Since the CDR3 does not end with the conserved phenylalanine or tryptophan, this likely comes from a read error. Because the CDR3's place on the DNA is in doubt, the DNA is left out and the CDR3 is given as listed by TCRdb. This chain links TRBV11-2 with TRBJ2-5; TRBD1 reflects the table's D call only, with no check against the DNA. Germline lookup yields CDR1 SGHAT and CDR2 FQNNGV. Inclusive of both ends, the CDR3 amounts to 14 amino acids. The CDR3 reads CASSSREGAETRYY.

The CDR3 DNA is TGCAGCGTCCCAAATGTACTAGCGGGAGCGGATACGCAGTATTTT. It encodes CSVPNVLAGADTQYF. This rearrangement joins TRBV29-1 to TRBJ2-3; 11 bases agree with TRBD2. V was clipped by 6 bases and J by 6 bases; unmatched bases: 11. CDR3 length: 15 amino acids. CDR1 is SQVTM and CDR2 is ANQGSEA in the germline V gene.

On this clonotype: At one of its ends the junction is not consistent with the germline gene, which may arise from a read error. The CDR3 DNA follows: TGTGCCAGCTGCTTAAACCCAGGGACTAGCGGCCTGCGGTACTTC. It specifies CASCLNPGTSGLRYF. The rearrangement uses TRBV11-2 and TRBJ2-5; 11 bases are shared with TRBD2. In germline, CDR1 is SGHAT, CDR2 FQNNGV. The CDR3 runs 15 residues.

The rearrangement joins TRBV29-1 to TRBJ1-1; 8 bases are shared with TRBD1. This CDR3 is 14 amino acids long. Germline trimming cut 8 bases from V and 6 bases from J; bases unmatched to any gene: 14. Germline CDR1 and CDR2: SQVTM and ANQGSEA. CDR3 bases: TGCAGCCTCAAAAGGACAGGGACCGAGTCTGAAGCTTTCTTT. Its protein product is CSLKRTGTESEAFF.

The J gene is TRBJ2-1, the V gene TRBV10-3, with TRBD2 matching 10 bases. Germline CDR1 and CDR2: ENHRY and SYGVKD. V dropped 8 bases and J dropped 4; count of bases not matched to a gene: 8. The CDR3 consists of 15 residues. CDR3 loop: CAISRGTSEYNEQFF. The CDR3 region has the DNA TGTGCCATCTCAAGAGGGACTAGCGAGTACAATGAGCAGTTCTTC.

Details on this clonotype: A read error may produce the germline difference seen at one junction end. This chain joins TRBV4-1 and TRBJ1-1; 7 bases match TRBD1. Germline V CDR1 and CDR2: MGHRA, YSYEKL. This CDR3 is built from 14 residues. The CDR3: CASTQGDSLAEAFF. DNA of the CDR3: TGCGCCAGCACCCAAGGGGACAGTTTGGCCGAAGCTTTCTTT.

The chain employs TRBV29-1 and TRBJ2-7; D perhaps matches TRBD1 (6 bases). Germline loops: CDR1 SQVTM, CDR2 ANQGSEA. Trimming took 4 bases from V and 4 from J, leaving 14 bases between them. This CDR3 is 13 amino acids long. CDR3 nucleotide sequence: TGCAGCGTTGTAGCACAGGGAAGATACGAGCAGTACTTC. It encodes CSVVAQGRYEQYF.

A remark on this clonotype: The CDR3 does not close with the conserved phenylalanine or tryptophan, likely indicating a read error. The rearrangement links TRBV7-8 to TRBJ1-4; 7 bases align to TRBD1. J gave up 8 bases and V 5 bases, and 14 bases lay outside the gene matches. Per the germline V gene, CDR1 is SGHVS and CDR2 is FQNEAQ. The CDR3 length is 16 residues. The CDR3 bases are TGTGCCAGCAGCCCGGTCGAAGGGGACAGAGCCGAAAAACTGTTTCTT. Amino acid sequence: CASSPVEGDRAEKLFL.

This clonotype was found many times. The chain employs TRBV11-1 and TRBJ2-3; D remains unclear. The germline V and J ends were trimmed by 5 bases and 4 bases, with 16 bases remaining between them. CDR3 length: 15 amino acids. The germline V gene encodes CDR1 SGHAT and CDR2 FQDESV (reference sequence). The CDR3 nucleotides are TGTGCCAGCAGCCCCACTTTGCTCCTTGCAGATACGCAGTATTTT. It yields the protein CASSPTLLLADTQYF. Full variable domain (outside the CDR3, taken from reference TRBV11-1 and TRBJ2-3): EAEVAQSPRYKITEKSQAVAFWCDPISGHATLYWYRQILGQGPELLVQFQDESVVDDSQLPKDRFSAERLKGVDSTLKIQPAELGDSAMYLCASSPTLLLADTQYFGPGTRLTVL.

The chain recombines TRBV6-6 with TRBJ2-3, with D perhaps matching TRBD1 or TRBD2 (5 bases each). This CDR3 comprises 15 residues. V was cut by 5 bases and J by 2 bases, with 14 bases left in between. Germline-derived CDR1 and CDR2 are MNHNY and SVGAGI (reference sequence). CDR3 in amino acids: CASSASRGDTDTQYF. CDR3 in DNA: TGTGCCAGCAGTGCCTCGAGGGGAGACACAGATACGCAGTATTTT.

Of note for this clonotype: Just one base apart from a much larger clone, this may be a read error. V gene TRBV6-1 combines with J gene TRBJ2-7; a weak D match, TRBD1 (5 bases). There are 13 residues in the CDR3. V was shortened by 2 bases and J by 4 bases, with 9 bases between the two germline ends. Looked up from germline, CDR1 is MNHNS and CDR2 is SASEGT. The CDR3 sequence is CASSELGEYEQYF. The CDR3 coding sequence is TGTGCCAGCAGTGAACTAGGGGAATACGAGCAGTACTTC.

With regard to this clonotype: A much larger clone sits a single nucleotide away, making a read error possible. This sequence joins TRBV10-1 and TRBJ2-5; no firm D call. CDR1 and CDR2 from the germline V gene are WNHNN and SYGVQD (reference sequence). The CDR3 totals 15 residues. Trimming shortened V by 2 bases and J by 5 bases, and 15 bases separated the two germline ends. The CDR3 bases are TGCGCCAGCAGTGAGGGTGGCCTACCACACGAGACCCAGTACTTC. Its protein product is CASSEGGLPHETQYF.

With regard to this clonotype: One junction end does not reproduce the germline sequence, and a read error may be involved. This rearrangement joins TRBV5-5 to TRBJ2-3, with TRBD2 identical over 7 bases. The CDR3 extends over 15 amino acids. Germline CDR1 reads SGHKS; CDR2 reads YYEKEE (reference sequence). CDR3 protein: CSSSVKRDDLYTQYF. The CDR3 DNA reads as TGTTCCAGCAGTGTAAAGCGGGACGACCTCTATACGCAGTATTTT. The full variable domain, with the rest looked up from reference TRBV5-5 and TRBJ2-3, is DAGVTQSPTHLIKTRGQQVTLRCSPISGHKSVSWYQQVLGQGPQFIFQYYEKEERGRGNFPDRFSARQFPNYSSELNVNALLLGDSALYLCSSSVKRDDLYTQYFGPGTRLTVL.

This clonotype came up a few times. The rearrangement joins TRBV28 to TRBJ2-2; a weak D match, TRBD2 (5 bases). The germline V gene has CDR1 MDHEN and CDR2 SYDVKM. The V end lost 3 bases, the J end lost 3 bases, and 11 bases lay between the germline ends. This CDR3 has 15 residues. CDR3 in amino acids: CASSFSASYTGELFF. CDR3 sequence (DNA): TGTGCCAGCAGTTTCTCGGCTAGCTACACCGGGGAGCTGTTTTTT.

V and J are TRBV11-2 and TRBJ1-4; D is unclear. From germline, CDR1 is SGHAT and CDR2 FQNNGV. Trimming pared 3 bases from V and 8 bases from J, leaving 19 bases between. There are 16 residues in the CDR3. CDR3 DNA sequence: TGTGCCAGCAGCTTTACCCGGGGAGCCAGAAAGGAAAAACTGTTTTTT. This sequence encodes CASSFTRGARKEKLFF.

Many counts were recorded for this clonotype. This chain links TRBV11-1 with TRBJ2-3; no clear D. The CDR3 is 15 amino acids. Germline-derived CDR1 and CDR2 are SGHAT and FQDESV (reference sequence). V lost 6 bases, J lost 4 bases, and 17 bases lay in between. CDR3 DNA: TGTGCCAGCAGGCCCGAGGAAGCGTATTCAGATACGCAGTATTTT. This encodes CASRPEEAYSDTQYF.

As concerns this clonotype: A single base separates this from a much larger clone, so it may be a read error. CDR3 nucleotide sequence: TGCAGCGTGCCTCTACAGGGGTGGGAGCAGTACTTC. Residues: CSVPLQGWEQYF. The chain recombines TRBV29-1 with TRBJ2-7, with 7 bases lining up with TRBD1. The V gene's germline CDR1 is SQVTM and CDR2 ANQGSEA. With V trimmed by 6 bases and J by 7 bases, 9 bases remained unmatched. The CDR3 has 12 amino acids.

This clonotype occurred once. The junction does not match germline at one end; this may be a read error. The chain uses TRBV11-2 and TRBJ2-7; D may be TRBD1 or TRBD2 (5 bases each). Germline V lookup: CDR1 SGHAT, CDR2 FQNNGV. This CDR3 spans 14 amino acids. In DNA form, the CDR3 reads TGTGCCGGCAGCTTAACCGACGGGACCTGCGAGCAGTACTTC. Its translation: CAGSLTDGTCEQYF.

This clonotype occurred a few times. The V gene is TRBV10-2, the J gene TRBJ2-7; maybe TRBD2 (6 bases). V was clipped by 7 bases and J by 0 bases, with 10 bases between them. This CDR3 has 13 residues. The germline V gene has CDR1 WSHSY and CDR2 SAAADI. The CDR3 sequence: CASNMEGSYEQYF. As DNA, the CDR3 is TGCGCCAGCAATATGGAGGGCTCCTACGAGCAGTACTTC.

In this sample, this clonotype turned up many times. The CDR3 spells CASSGGRLSTDTQYF. The CDR3 DNA is TGTGCCAGCAGCGGCGGGCGCCTAAGCACAGATACGCAGTATTTT. The chain joins TRBV11-2 to TRBJ2-3; TRBD2 is a possible D gene (5 bases). The CDR3 totals 15 residues. Trimming took off 5 bases at V and 0 bases at J, with 12 bases between the two ends. The germline V gene has CDR1 SGHAT and CDR2 FQNNGV.

This clonotype appeared a few times. The chain has TRBV5-8 and TRBJ2-3, with no clear D. The germline V and J ends were trimmed by 0 bases and 5 bases, with 4 bases remaining between them. This CDR3 spans 12 amino acids. Per germline, CDR1 SGHTS and CDR2 YDEGEE. In DNA form, the CDR3 reads TGTGCCAGCAGCTTGGGGATAGATACGCAGTATTTT. This gives the protein CASSLGIDTQYF. The whole variable domain, filled in from reference TRBV5-8 and TRBJ2-3, reads EAGVTQSPTHLIKTRGQQATLRCSPISGHTSVYWYQQALGLGLQFLLWYDEGEERNRGNFPPRFSGRQFPNYSSELNVNALELEDSALYLCASSLGIDTQYFGPGTRLTVL.

In its sample, this clonotype was seen a few times. V usage is TRBV6-2 or TRBV6-3 and J usage is TRBJ1-5; D unclear. Trimming shortened V by 1 base and J by 2 bases, and 9 bases separated the two germline ends. Germline CDR1 MNHEY, CDR2 SVGEGT. CDR3 length: 15 residues. The DNA of the CDR3 is TGTGCCAGCAGTTACTTCGGACGGGGCAATCAGCCCCAGCATTTT. This gives the protein CASSYFGRGNQPQHF.

Notes on this clonotype: This may come from a read error, since a much larger clone is one base off. V is TRBV6-6 and J is TRBJ1-1; no firm D call. The CDR3 has 11 residues. Germline CDR1 and CDR2: MNHNY and SVGAGI (reference sequence). V dropped 7 bases and J dropped 11 bases, with 14 bases sitting between them. CDR3 DNA sequence: TGTGCCAGCATTCTGGGGTGGAGTGCTTTCTTT. It encodes CASILGWSAFF.

V gene TRBV12-3 or TRBV12-4 combines with J gene TRBJ2-3; D may be TRBD2 (5 bases). Trimming cost V 3 bases and J 0 bases, with 10 bases left between them. This CDR3 has 15 amino acids. CDR3 DNA: TGTGCCAGCAGTTTGAGGGTCGGCAGCACAGATACGCAGTATTTT. Amino acid sequence: CASSLRVGSTDTQYF.

The chain recombines TRBV29-1 with TRBJ2-7; 9 nucleotides match TRBD1. The V gene end was trimmed by 6 bases and the J gene end by 10 bases; junction bases not matched to a gene: 13. This CDR3 comprises 13 residues. Germline V gives CDR1 SQVTM, CDR2 ANQGSEA. CDR3 in DNA: TGCAGCGTAACCGGGACAGGGAAGCGCGATCAGTACTTC. Protein: CSVTGTGKRDQYF.

This clonotype was seen a single time. An end of the junction differs from the germline gene, which may be a read error. V gene TRBV11-2 combines with J gene TRBJ2-1; D possibly matches TRBD1 or TRBD2 (5 bases each). Germline assignment: CDR1 SGHAT and CDR2 FQNNGV. The CDR3 runs to 13 residues. CDR3 amino acids: CASSPRGADGQIF. The CDR3 DNA reads as TGTGCCAGCAGCCCTAGGGGAGCTGATGGGCAGATCTTC. The full variable domain, completed using reference TRBV11-2 and TRBJ2-1, is EAGVAQSPRYKIIEKRQSVAFWCNPISGHATLYWYQQILGQGPKLLIQFQNNGVVDDSQLPKDRFSAERLKGVDSTLKIQPAKLEDSAVYLCASSPRGADGQIFGPGTRLTVL.